The clone carrying this T cell receptor beta chain has ten or more counts. Its antigen is currently unknown. This specimen comes from a study of prognosis after radiotherapy for stage I lung cancer. Genomic DNA yielded TCR beta CDR3, amplified by two-round multiplex PCR. First-round PCR employed TRBV- and TRBJ-specific primers for each gene. TCRdb reanalysed the multiplex PCR reads using MiXCR and keeps one entry per CDR3 protein. Of 11,000 to 15,000 distinct CDR3 sequences listed, around 33% were seen once; the top ten hold around two fifths. CDR1 and CDR2 (germline): SGDLS, YYNGEE. V lost 3 bases to trimming and J lost 5 bases; unmatched junction nucleotides: 4. The CDR3 spans 14 residues. General observations from the study: After stereotactic body radiation therapy, patients with later distant metastases showed lower Shannon entropy. Unique TCR clone counts were lower following stereotactic body radiation therapy (median approximately 10,000 versus 7,000). Any tumor specificity that the expanded TCR clones may have had was not determined.

Assessment by CT and PET/CT found all patients node-negative, and none had prior chemotherapy, radiotherapy or other malignancies. This sequence joins TRBV9 and TRBJ2-5, with 10 positions matching TRBD2. The specimen comprised PBMCs, sampled before or after stereotactic body radiation therapy (not recorded which). This TCR came from a donor aged 50 or older with non-small cell lung cancer. The CDR3 DNA reads as TGTGCCAGCAGCGAGCGGGGGGGAGAGGAGACCCAGTACTTC. Protein: CASSERGGEETQYF.